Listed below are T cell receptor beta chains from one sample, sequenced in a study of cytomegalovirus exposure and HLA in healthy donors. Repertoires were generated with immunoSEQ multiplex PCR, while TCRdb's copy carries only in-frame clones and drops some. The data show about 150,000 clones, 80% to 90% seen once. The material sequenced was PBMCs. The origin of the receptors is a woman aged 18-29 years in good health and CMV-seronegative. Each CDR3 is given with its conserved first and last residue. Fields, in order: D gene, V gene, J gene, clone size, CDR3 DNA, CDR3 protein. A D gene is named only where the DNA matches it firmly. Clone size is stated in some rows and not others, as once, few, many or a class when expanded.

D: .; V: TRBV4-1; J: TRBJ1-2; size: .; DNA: TGCGCCAGCAGCACAGGGCACAACTATGGCTACACCTTC; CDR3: CASSTGHNYGYTF
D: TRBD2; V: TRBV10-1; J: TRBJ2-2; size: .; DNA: TGCGCCAGCAGCGGGGGGGGAACCACCGGGGAGCTGTTTTTT; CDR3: CASSGGGTTGELFF
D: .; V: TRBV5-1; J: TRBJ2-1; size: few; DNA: TGCGCCAGCAGCTTGGGATATAGCTACAATGAGCAGTTCTTC; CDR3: CASSLGYSYNEQFF
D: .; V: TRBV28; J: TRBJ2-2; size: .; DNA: TGTGCCAGCAGTTTATCAGCCGGGGAGCTGTTTTTT; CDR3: CASSLSAGELFF
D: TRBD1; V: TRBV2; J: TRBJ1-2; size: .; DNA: TGTGCCAGCAGTGAGACAGGGGGCTATGGCTACACCTTC; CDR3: CASSETGGYGYTF
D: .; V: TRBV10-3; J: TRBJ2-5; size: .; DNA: TGTGCCATCAGTGAGTCATCGAGAGTGGAGACCCAGTACTTC; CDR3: CAISESSRVETQYF
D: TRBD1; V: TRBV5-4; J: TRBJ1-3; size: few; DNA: TGTGCCAGCAGCCTACAGGGGTCTTCCGGAAACACCATATATTTT; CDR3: CASSLQGSSGNTIYF
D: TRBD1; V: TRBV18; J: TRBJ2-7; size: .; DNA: TGTGCCAGCTCACCACGGGTGGGGACAGGGGACTCCTACGAGCAGTACTTC; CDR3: CASSPRVGTGDSYEQYF
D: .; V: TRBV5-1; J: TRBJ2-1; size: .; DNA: TGCGCCAGCAGCTTGGCGAGTTACAATGAGCAGTTCTTC; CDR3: CASSLASYNEQFF
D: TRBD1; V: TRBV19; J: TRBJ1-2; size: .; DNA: TGTGCCAGTGGACCAGGGGGTACCTATGGCTACACCTTC; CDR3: CASGPGGTYGYTF
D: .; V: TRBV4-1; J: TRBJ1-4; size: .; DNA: TGCGCCAGCAGCCAAGGTGTCAGAACTAATGAAAAACTGTTTTTT; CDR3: CASSQGVRTNEKLFF
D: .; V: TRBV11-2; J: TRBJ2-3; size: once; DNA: TGTGCCAGCAGCTTAGTGCGAGATACGCAGTATTTT; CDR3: CASSLVRDTQYF
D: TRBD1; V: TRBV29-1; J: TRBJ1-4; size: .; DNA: TGCAGCTCGTGGACAGGGGGGGATGAAAAACTGTTTTTT; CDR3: CSSWTGGDEKLFF
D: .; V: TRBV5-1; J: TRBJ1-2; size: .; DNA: TGCGCCAGCAGCTTGCCGGCAGGTGTTGGCTACACCTTC; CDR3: CASSLPAGVGYTF
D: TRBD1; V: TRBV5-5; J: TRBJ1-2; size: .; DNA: TGTGCCAGCAGCCCGCGGGGACAGGGGTATGGCTACACCTTC; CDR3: CASSPRGQGYGYTF
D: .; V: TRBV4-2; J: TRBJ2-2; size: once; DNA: TGTGCCAGCAGCCAAGAGAGGGTGGACACCGGGGAGCTGTTTTTT; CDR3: CASSQERVDTGELFF
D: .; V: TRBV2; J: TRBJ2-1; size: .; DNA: TGTGCCAGCAGAGTCGACAGCAACAATGAGCAGTTCTTC; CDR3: CASRVDSNNEQFF
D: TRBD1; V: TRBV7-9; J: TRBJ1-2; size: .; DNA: TGTGCCAGCAGGCCGACAGGGGGTAGCGGTGGCTACACCTTC; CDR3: CASRPTGGSGGYTF
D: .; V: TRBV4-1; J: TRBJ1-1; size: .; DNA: TGCGCCAGCAGCCAAGTCTCTCAGGGGCTGACTGAAGCTTTCTTT; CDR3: CASSQVSQGLTEAFF
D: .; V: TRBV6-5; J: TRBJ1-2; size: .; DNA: TGTGCCAGCAGTCTAATATACCACGACAGTGATGGCTACACCTTC; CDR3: CASSLIYHDSDGYTF
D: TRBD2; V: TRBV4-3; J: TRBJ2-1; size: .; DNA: TGCGCCAGCAGACTGCAGCCTACTAGCGGGATAAACAATGAGCAGTTCTTC; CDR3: CASRLQPTSGINNEQFF
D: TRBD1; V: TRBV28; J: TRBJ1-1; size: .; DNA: TGTGCCAGCAGTCGATTCACAGGGGACACTGAAGCTTTCTTT; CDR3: CASSRFTGDTEAFF
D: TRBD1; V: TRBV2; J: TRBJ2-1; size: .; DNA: TGTGCCAGCAGTGGAGGACAGGGGAACTACAATGAGCAGTTCTTC; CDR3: CASSGGQGNYNEQFF
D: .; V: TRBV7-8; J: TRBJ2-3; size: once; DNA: TGTGCCAGCAGCCTCCGGGACACCGCTTGGGACGCGGGTACGCAGTATTTT; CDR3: CASSLRDTAWDAGTQYF
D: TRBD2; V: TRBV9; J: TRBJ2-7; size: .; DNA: TGTGCCAGCAGCGTAGTAGAGCGGGGGCCGCCCTACGAGCAGTACTTC; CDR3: CASSVVERGPPYEQYF
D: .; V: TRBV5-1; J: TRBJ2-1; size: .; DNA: TGCGCCAGCAGCTTGTGGGCCAGCTCCTACAATGAGCAGTTCTTC; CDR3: CASSLWASSYNEQFF
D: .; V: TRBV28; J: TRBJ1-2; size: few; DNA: TGTGCCAGCAGACGCAGCGAGGGCAGGCTCTATGGCTACACCTTC; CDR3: CASRRSEGRLYGYTF
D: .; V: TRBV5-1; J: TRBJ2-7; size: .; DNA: TGCGCCAGCAGTTCCGGGAGTTCCTACGAGCAGTACTTC; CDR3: CASSSGSSYEQYF